This T cell receptor (beta chain) originates from a study of blood T cell repertoires in COVID-19. As for the study in general: COVID-19 samples from acute and convalescent phases originated in the United States, Italy and Spain. PBMCs, B-cell-depleted T cells, or T cells provided the cDNA or gDNA that made up the material.

This CDR3 is 15 amino acids long. Germline V gives CDR1 SGHRS, CDR2 YFSETQ. Deletions cut 1 base from V and 2 bases from J, with 9 bases between. Original handling: Estimation of nucleated cell counts relied on the amplification of reference gene primers. Generated by immunoSEQ multiplex PCR, the TCRdb table keeps only in-frame clones and is missing some. D and trimming come from the DNA, and the V and J calls and clone size come from that table. This sample has about 140,000 clones, with approximately 86% found just once. This TCR came from a woman aged 55 to 70 with acute or convalescent COVID-19. The sample comprised peripheral blood. The chain links TRBV5-1 to TRBJ2-2; D might be TRBD1 (6 bases). CDR3: CASSLNRANTGELFF. The DNA of the CDR3 is TGCGCCAGCAGCTTGAACAGGGCCAACACCGGGGAGCTGTTTTTT.